The rows below give T cell receptor beta chains drawn from one sample of a study of CD8+CD57+ T cells in acquired aplastic anemia. MiXCR, applied by TCRdb to the reads, yields one record per CDR3 protein. The sample holds 300,000 or so distinct CDR3 sequences; around three fifths are singletons and the top ten take 1% to 1.5%. Material: sorted CD4+, CD8+, or CD8+CD57+ T cells (not recorded which) from PBMCs. Every receptor here comes from a human donor with aplastic anemia. CDR3s leave out the opening cysteine and the closing phenylalanine or tryptophan.

V: TRBV7-2
J: TRBJ1-4
CDR3: ASNLAQARNEKLF

V: TRBV2
J: TRBJ1-6
CDR3: ASSGPGSSPLH

V: TRBV5-4
J: TRBJ2-5
CDR3: ASSGTGVGETQY

V: TRBV2
J: TRBJ2-5
CDR3: ASSEALGGGREAQY

V: TRBV5-1
J: TRBJ2-5
CDR3: ASSPDNPFGTQY

V: TRBV2
J: TRBJ2-5
CDR3: ASSGGRNKVQY

V: TRBV5-1
J: TRBJ2-7
CDR3: ASSETTEQY

V: TRBV2
J: TRBJ2-2
CDR3: ASSYGGGPNTGELF

V: TRBV7-3
J: TRBJ2-1
CDR3: ASSASGGYSNEQF

V: TRBV24-1
J: TRBJ2-1
CDR3: ATSGPGQGSHNEQF

V: TRBV7-9
J: TRBJ1-2
CDR3: ASSSWELNYGYT

V: TRBV7-8
J: TRBJ2-7
CDR3: ASSTTGTGGYEQY

V: TRBV5-1
J: TRBJ2-5
CDR3: ASSLLSGQETQY

V: TRBV24-1
J: TRBJ2-7
CDR3: ATSDSHYDRQNYEQY

V: TRBV5-3
J: TRBJ1-2
CDR3: ASRLPGGPRRIGGYT

V: TRBV9
J: TRBJ2-5
CDR3: ASSVVGLAKETQY

V: TRBV7-6
J: TRBJ2-3
CDR3: ASSHVEGAQY

V: TRBV20-1
J: TRBJ2-3
CDR3: SASTSGTTDTQY

V: TRBV20-1
J: TRBJ2-3
CDR3: SAIFSGSTDTQY

V: TRBV5-6
J: TRBJ1-2
CDR3: ASREGGGAVGGYT

V: TRBV28
J: TRBJ2-7
CDR3: ASSLSPAGAHYEQY

V: TRBV10-3
J: TRBJ1-2
CDR3: AISGDSNYGYT

V: TRBV11-1
J: TRBJ2-7
CDR3: ASSFGTGRANEQY

V: TRBV7-9
J: TRBJ2-1
CDR3: ASSLGNGGRNEQF

V: TRBV25-1
J: TRBJ2-3
CDR3: ASSASFLSDTQY

V: TRBV10-3
J: TRBJ1-6
CDR3: AISPRDSDNSPLH

V: TRBV12-3/TRBV12-4
J: TRBJ2-1
CDR3: ASSLGGLAVNEQF

V: TRBV7-2
J: TRBJ2-7
CDR3: ASTRDRGHYEQY